This entry lists 4 T cell receptor beta chains sequenced from one sample in a study of cytomegalovirus exposure and HLA in healthy donors. Amplification used 60 Vbeta primers and 13 Jbeta primers. Sequenced by immunoSEQ multiplex PCR; TCRdb stores in-frame clones only, minus some. The table lists fewer than 110,000 clones, around three quarters of them singletons, with approximately 4.2% in the top ten. The sequenced material came from PBMCs. The receptor source for this set is a male donor in good health and CMV-seronegative.

The chain carries TRBV7-3 and TRBJ2-2; D is unclear. Germline V gene data show CDR1 as SGHTA and CDR2 as FQGTGA. The ends were cut back, 0 bases at V and 3 bases at J, with 2 bases in the middle. The length of the CDR3 is 13 residues. The CDR3 DNA sequence: TGTGCCAGCAGCTTAACCTACACCGGGGAGCTGTTTTTT. Amino acid sequence: CASSLTYTGELFF. Full variable domain (outside the CDR3, taken from reference TRBV7-3 and TRBJ2-2): GAGVSQTPSNKVTEKGKYVELRCDPISGHTALYWYRQSLGQGPEFLIYFQGTGAADDSGLPNDRFFAVRPEGSVSTLKIQRTERGDSAVYLCASSLTYTGELFFGEGSRLTVL.

The chain combines TRBV4-2 with TRBJ2-1; a possible D gene is TRBD2 (5 bases). The V end lost 1 base, the J end lost 0 bases, and 13 bases lay between the germline ends. Looked up from germline, CDR1 is LGHNA and CDR2 is YNFKEQ. The CDR3 consists of 17 residues. DNA of the CDR3: TGTGCCAGCAGCCAAGGGCCCGAGCGGACCTCCTACAATGAGCAGTTCTTC. Its translation is CASSQGPERTSYNEQFF.

The V gene is TRBV2, the J gene TRBJ2-5; 7 bases are a match to TRBD1. Germline V gene data show CDR1 as SNHLY and CDR2 as FYNNEI. The CDR3 totals 15 residues. The J segment lost 5 bases and the V segment lost 6 bases, leaving 12 bases of the junction unmatched. DNA for the CDR3: TGTGCCAGCAGGAACGGGGTCGGGACAGTCGAGACCCAGTACTTC. Translation: CASRNGVGTVETQYF.

V is TRBV7-2 and J is TRBJ2-2; D gene ambiguous. Germline values: CDR1 SGHTA, CDR2 FQGNSA. The CDR3 spans 13 residues. V gave up 4 bases and J gave up 6 bases, with 9 bases separating them. The CDR3 sequence: CASSSERPGELFF. The CDR3 DNA reads TGTGCCAGCAGCTCAGAGCGTCCCGGGGAGCTGTTTTTT. Variable domain in full (rest from reference TRBV7-2 and TRBJ2-2): GAGVSQSPSNKVTEKGKDVELRCDPISGHTALYWYRQSLGQGLEFLIYFQGNSAPDKSGLPSDRFSAERTGGSVSTLTIQRTQQEDSAVYLCASSSERPGELFFGEGSRLTVL.